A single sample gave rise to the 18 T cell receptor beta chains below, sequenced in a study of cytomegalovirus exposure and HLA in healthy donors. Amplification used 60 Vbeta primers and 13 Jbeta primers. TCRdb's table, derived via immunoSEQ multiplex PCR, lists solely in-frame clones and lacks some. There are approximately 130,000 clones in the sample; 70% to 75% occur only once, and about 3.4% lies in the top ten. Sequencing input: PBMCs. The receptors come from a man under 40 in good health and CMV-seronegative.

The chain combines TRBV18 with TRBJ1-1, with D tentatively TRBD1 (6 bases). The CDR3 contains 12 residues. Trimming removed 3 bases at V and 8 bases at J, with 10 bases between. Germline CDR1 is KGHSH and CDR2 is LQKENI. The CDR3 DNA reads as TGTGCCAGCTCACCGCTAACAGGGGAAGCTTTCTTT. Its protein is CASSPLTGEAFF.

CDR3 loop: CASSYSGTTFTGELFF. The CDR3 nucleotides read TGTGCCAGCAGTTACTCCGGGACTACTTTCACCGGGGAGCTGTTTTTT. The rearrangement uses TRBV6-6 and TRBJ2-2, with 7 bases aligning to TRBD2. Germline V gene data show CDR1 as MNHNY and CDR2 as SVGAGI (reference sequence). The CDR3 contains 16 residues. Trimming at V came to 0 bases and at J to 4 bases, leaving 5 bases not matched to a gene.

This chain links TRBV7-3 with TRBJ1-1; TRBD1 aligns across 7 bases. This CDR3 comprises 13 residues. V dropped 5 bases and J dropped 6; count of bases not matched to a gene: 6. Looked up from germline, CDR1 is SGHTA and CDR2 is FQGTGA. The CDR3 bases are TGTGCCAGCAGCAACACAGGGGAAGCTGAAGCTTTCTTT. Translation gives CASSNTGEAEAFF.

DNA for the CDR3: TGTGCCAGCAGTCAAACAATGACTAGCGGGCTCGAGACAGATACGCAGTATTTT. It codes for CASSQTMTSGLETDTQYF. This rearrangement joins TRBV27 to TRBJ2-3; 10 bases fit TRBD2. The CDR3 loop spans 18 amino acids. CDR1 is MNHEY and CDR2 is SMNVEV in the germline V gene (reference sequence). Germline trimming cut 5 bases from V and 3 bases from J; bases unmatched to any gene: 14.

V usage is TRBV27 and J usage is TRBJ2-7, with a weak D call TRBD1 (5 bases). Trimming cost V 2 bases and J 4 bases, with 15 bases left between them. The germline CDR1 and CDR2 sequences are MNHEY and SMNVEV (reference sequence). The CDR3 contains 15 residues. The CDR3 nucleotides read TGTGCCAGCAGTTTACAGGGTACCACCCCTTACGAGCAGTACTTC. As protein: CASSLQGTTPYEQYF.

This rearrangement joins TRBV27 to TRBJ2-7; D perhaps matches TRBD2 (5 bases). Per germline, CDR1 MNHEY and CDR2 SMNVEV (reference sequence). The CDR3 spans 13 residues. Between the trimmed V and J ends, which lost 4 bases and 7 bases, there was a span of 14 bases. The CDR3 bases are TGTGCCAGCAGTTCGACGCCACCGGGAGAGCAGTACTTC. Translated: CASSSTPPGEQYF.

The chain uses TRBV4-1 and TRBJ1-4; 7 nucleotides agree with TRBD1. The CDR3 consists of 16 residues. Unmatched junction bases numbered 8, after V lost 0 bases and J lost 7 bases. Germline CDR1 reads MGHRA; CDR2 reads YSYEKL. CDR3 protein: CASSQEEKGGAEKLFF. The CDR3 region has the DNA TGCGCCAGCAGCCAAGAGGAGAAAGGGGGCGCTGAAAAACTGTTTTTT.

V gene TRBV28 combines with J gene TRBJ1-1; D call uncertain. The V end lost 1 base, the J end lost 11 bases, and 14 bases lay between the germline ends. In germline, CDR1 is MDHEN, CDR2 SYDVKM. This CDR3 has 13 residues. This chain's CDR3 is CASSLSPMVEAFF. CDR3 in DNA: TGTGCCAGCAGTTTATCCCCGATGGTGGAGGCTTTCTTT.

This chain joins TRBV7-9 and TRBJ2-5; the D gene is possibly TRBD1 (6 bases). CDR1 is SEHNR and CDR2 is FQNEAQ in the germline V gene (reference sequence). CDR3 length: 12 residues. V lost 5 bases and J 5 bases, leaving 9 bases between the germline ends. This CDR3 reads CASSHREETQYF. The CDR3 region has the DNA TGTGCCAGCAGCCACAGGGAGGAGACCCAGTACTTC.

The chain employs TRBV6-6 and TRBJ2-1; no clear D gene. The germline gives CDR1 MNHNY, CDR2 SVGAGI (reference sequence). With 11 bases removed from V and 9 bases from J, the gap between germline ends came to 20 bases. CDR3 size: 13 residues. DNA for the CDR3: TGTGCCTCCACCCCCTCCGGGTTGGGTGAGCAGTTCTTC. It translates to CASTPSGLGEQFF.

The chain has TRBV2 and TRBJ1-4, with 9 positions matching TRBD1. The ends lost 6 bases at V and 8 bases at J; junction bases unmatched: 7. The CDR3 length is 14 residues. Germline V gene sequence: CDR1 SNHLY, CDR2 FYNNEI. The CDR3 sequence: CASRRDRVEEKLFF. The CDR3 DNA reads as TGTGCCAGCAGGCGGGACAGGGTTGAAGAAAAACTGTTTTTT.

In DNA, the CDR3 is TGTGCCAGCAGGGGCCCAGCGGCGAACACCGGGGAGCTGTTTTTT. Protein sequence: CASRGPAANTGELFF. The chain links TRBV25-1 to TRBJ2-2, with TRBD2 as a possible D gene (5 bases). Trimming removed 6 bases at V and 0 bases at J, with 11 bases between. The CDR3 is made up of 15 amino acids. Looked up from germline, CDR1 is MGHDK and CDR2 is SYGVNS.

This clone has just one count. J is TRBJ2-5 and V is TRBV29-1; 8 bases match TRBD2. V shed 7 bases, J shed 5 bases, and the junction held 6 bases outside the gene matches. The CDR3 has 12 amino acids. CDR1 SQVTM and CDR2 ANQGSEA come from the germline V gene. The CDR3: CSGSGGHETQYF. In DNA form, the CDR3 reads TGCAGCGGGTCGGGGGGGCACGAGACCCAGTACTTC. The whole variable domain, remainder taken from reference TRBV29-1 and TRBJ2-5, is SAVISQKPSRDICQRGTSLTIQCQVDSQVTMMFWYRQQPGQSLTLIATANQGSEATYESGFVIDKFPISRPNLTFSTLTVSNMSPEDSSIYLCSGSGGHETQYFGPGTRLLVL.

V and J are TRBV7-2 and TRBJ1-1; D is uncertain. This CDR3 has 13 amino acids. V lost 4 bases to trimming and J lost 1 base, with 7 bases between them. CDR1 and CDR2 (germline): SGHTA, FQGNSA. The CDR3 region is CASSSRWNTEAFF. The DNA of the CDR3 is TGTGCCAGCAGCTCCAGGTGGAACACTGAAGCTTTCTTT.

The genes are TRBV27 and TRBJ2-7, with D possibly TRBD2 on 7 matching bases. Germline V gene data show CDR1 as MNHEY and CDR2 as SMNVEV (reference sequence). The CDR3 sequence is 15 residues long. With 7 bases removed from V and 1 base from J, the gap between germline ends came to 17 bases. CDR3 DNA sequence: TGTGCCAGCAAGCGGACACAGGGAGGGTCCTACGAGCAGTACTTC. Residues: CASKRTQGGSYEQYF.

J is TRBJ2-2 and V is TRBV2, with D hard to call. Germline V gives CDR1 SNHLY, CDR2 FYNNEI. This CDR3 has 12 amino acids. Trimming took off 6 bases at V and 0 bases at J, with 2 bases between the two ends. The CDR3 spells CASSANTGELFF. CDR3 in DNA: TGTGCCAGCAGCGCGAACACCGGGGAGCTGTTTTTT.

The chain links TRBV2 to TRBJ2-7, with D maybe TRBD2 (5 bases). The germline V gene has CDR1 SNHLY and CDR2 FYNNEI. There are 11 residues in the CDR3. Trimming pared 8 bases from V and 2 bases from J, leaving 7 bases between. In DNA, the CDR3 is TGTGCCAGCGTCGGGGCCTACGAGCAGTACTTC. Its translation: CASVGAYEQYF.

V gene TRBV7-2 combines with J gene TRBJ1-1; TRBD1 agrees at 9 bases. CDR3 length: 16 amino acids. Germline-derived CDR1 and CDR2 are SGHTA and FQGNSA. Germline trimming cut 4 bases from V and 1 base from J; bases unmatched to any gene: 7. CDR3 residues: CASSSPWGQGNTEAFF. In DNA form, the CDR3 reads TGTGCCAGCAGCTCCCCCTGGGGACAGGGGAACACTGAAGCTTTCTTT.